The rows below give T cell receptor beta chains drawn from one sample of a study of blood T cell repertoires in COVID-19. The table came from immunoSEQ multiplex PCR; TCRdb's copy has only in-frame clones and leaves some out. The sample lists fewer than 350,000 clones, over 80% occurring once. The sequenced sample was peripheral blood. The receptors stem from a man aged 30-40 years with COVID-19, enrolled during active disease. CDR3s include the opening cysteine and the closing phenylalanine or tryptophan. D genes are given only for firm matches. Some rows mark clone size as missing; the rest say once, few, many or name a class of expanded clone.

d_call,j_call,clone_size,v_call,cdr3_nt,cdr3_aa
TRBD2,TRBJ2-7,.,TRBV6-5,TGTGCCAGCAGTTACTCGACTAGCCCTACCTACGAGCAGTACTTC,CASSYSTSPTYEQYF
.,TRBJ2-7,.,TRBV19,TGTGCCAGTAGTCTTGCTCCAGGGCCCTACGAGCAGTACTTC,CASSLAPGPYEQYF
TRBD2,TRBJ2-3,.,TRBV4-2,TGTGCCAGCAGCCAACCCACCGAACCGGGACTAGCGGGAGATACGCAGTATTTT,CASSQPTEPGLAGDTQYF
.,TRBJ1-2,.,TRBV28,TGTGCCAGCAGTCAGGGGTCCCCCGTGAAGAACTATGGCTACACCTTC,CASSQGSPVKNYGYTF
.,TRBJ1-2,once,TRBV6-5,TGTGCCAGCAGTTACTCGCAGGGGTCCTACTATGGCTACACCTTC,CASSYSQGSYYGYTF
TRBD1,TRBJ1-2,once,TRBV9,TGTGCCAGCACCCAAGGTGGGACAGGAAACTATGGCTACACCTTC,CASTQGGTGNYGYTF
.,TRBJ1-2,.,TRBV5-1,TGCGCCAGCAGCTTGGACGCAGGGTATGGCTACACCTTC,CASSLDAGYGYTF
TRBD1,TRBJ2-1,.,TRBV4-1,TGCGCCAGCAGCCTAGCGGGACAGGGGGCGGACAATGAGCAGTTCTTC,CASSLAGQGADNEQFF
.,TRBJ2-5,.,TRBV19,TGTGCCAGTAGTATCGGGGGGACCCAGTACTTC,CASSIGGTQYF
TRBD1,TRBJ2-1,.,TRBV19,TGTGCCAGTAGTATCGGGACAGGGTTGGGGAATGAGCAGTTCTTC,CASSIGTGLGNEQFF
.,TRBJ1-6,few,TRBV5-6,TGTGCCAGCAGCTTGGATACAGGGAATTCACCCCTCCACTTT,CASSLDTGNSPLHF
.,TRBJ1-1,.,TRBV18,TGTGCCAGCTCACCAGATGGACAGACTCACACTGAAGCTTTCTTT,CASSPDGQTHTEAFF
.,TRBJ2-7,.,TRBV11-1,TGTGCCAGCAGCTTAGCAAGAGGGTTCGGAGACTACGAGCAGTACTTC,CASSLARGFGDYEQYF
.,TRBJ1-2,.,TRBV19,TGTGCCAGTAGAATTGGGGGGTCGAATGGCTACACCTTC,CASRIGGSNGYTF
.,TRBJ2-3,.,TRBV30,TGTGCCTGGTCGGGAAGGTTATGGATAAATACGCAGTATTTT,CAWSGRLWINTQYF
TRBD1,TRBJ1-1,.,TRBV6-2/TRBV6-3,TGTGCCAGCAGTCTAATACCCCCCTCCGGGACAGGGACCGGGGCTGAAGCTTTCTTT,CASSLIPPSGTGTGAEAFF
TRBD1,TRBJ2-7,.,TRBV28,TGTGCCAGCAGTGTTGGGGGACAGCGCGAGAGAGAGCAGTACTTC,CASSVGGQREREQYF
.,TRBJ1-6,.,TRBV7-2,TGTGCCAGCAATCCCCAGGGAGGCCCCTATAATTCACCCCTCCACTTT,CASNPQGGPYNSPLHF
TRBD2,TRBJ2-1,.,TRBV7-2,TGTGCCAGCAGCTTAGCTAGCGGGAGTCAATTTGAGCAGTTCTTC,CASSLASGSQFEQFF
TRBD2,TRBJ2-7,once,TRBV6-5,TGTGCCAGCAGTCCTGCGGGGGGCGAGCAGTACTTC,CASSPAGGEQYF
.,TRBJ1-2,once,TRBV5-4,TGTGCCAGCAGCTCTGTGCGGGGGCGTAAAGATGGCTACACCTTC,CASSSVRGRKDGYTF
.,TRBJ2-7,.,TRBV28,TGTGCCAGCATGTTCCGGAGCGGCTTATACGAGCAGTACTTC,CASMFRSGLYEQYF
.,TRBJ1-1,.,TRBV5-4,TGTGCCAGCAGCCCCTCGGCAGGGGTTCCGAACACTGAAGCTTTCTTT,CASSPSAGVPNTEAFF
TRBD1,TRBJ2-2,few,TRBV11-2,TGTGCCAGCAGCCTCCAGGGGGCCACCGGGGAGCTGTTTTTT,CASSLQGATGELFF
TRBD2,TRBJ2-7,.,TRBV11-3,TGTGCCAGCAGCCAAAGACTAGCGGGAGAACACGAGCAGTACTTC,CASSQRLAGEHEQYF
.,TRBJ1-6,once,TRBV28,TGTGCCAGCAGTTGGGGACGGCGGGGGGGTTCACCCCTCCACTTT,CASSWGRRGGSPLHF
.,TRBJ1-2,.,TRBV5-1,TGCGCCAGCAGCTTGCCCGGTGGGGCCTATGGCTACACCTTC,CASSLPGGAYGYTF
.,TRBJ2-7,once,TRBV27,TGTGCCAGCAGTTTGCGACAGTACTACGAGCAGTACTTC,CASSLRQYYEQYF
TRBD1,TRBJ2-5,.,TRBV28,TGTGCCAGCATCTACCGGGACAGGGGGCGGGGAGAGACCCAGTACTTC,CASIYRDRGRGETQYF
.,TRBJ1-2,.,TRBV24-1,TGTGCCACCAGTGAGGGGACATGGGACGATGGCTACACCTTC,CATSEGTWDDGYTF
TRBD1,TRBJ2-7,.,TRBV5-4,TGTGCCAGCAGCTTGTTTGGACAGGTACCAACCTACGAGCAGTACTTC,CASSLFGQVPTYEQYF
TRBD1,TRBJ2-7,.,TRBV10-3,TGTGCCATCAGTCGGGACAGCTACTACGAGCAGTACTTC,CAISRDSYYEQYF
TRBD2,TRBJ2-1,once,TRBV27,TGTGCCAGCAGCCTAGCGGGGGCGGCCTACAATGAGCAGTTCTTC,CASSLAGAAYNEQFF
.,TRBJ2-2,.,TRBV7-2,TGTGCCAGCAGCTTTTCGGAGGGGCGGACCGGGGAGCTGTTTTTT,CASSFSEGRTGELFF
TRBD1,TRBJ1-3,.,TRBV14,TGTGCCAGCAGCCGCACAGGGGCAGGATCTGGAAACACCATATATTTT,CASSRTGAGSGNTIYF
TRBD1,TRBJ1-6,.,TRBV18,TGTGCCAGCTCACCACAGGGACAGGGAAATTCACCCCTCCACTTT,CASSPQGQGNSPLHF
.,TRBJ1-4,.,TRBV14,TGTGCCAGCAGCCCCCGGACTACAACTAATGAAAAACTGTTTTTT,CASSPRTTTNEKLFF
TRBD1,TRBJ1-3,.,TRBV6-6,TGTGCCAGCAGCTCTACTCCAGGACAGGGGGGATTATTCTCTGGAAACACCATATATTTT,CASSSTPGQGGLFSGNTIYF
.,TRBJ1-1,.,TRBV24-1,TGTGCCACCAGCCCCCGATGGGGGGGCACTGAAGCTTTCTTT,CATSPRWGGTEAFF
.,TRBJ1-2,.,TRBV18,TGTGCCAGCTCACCACCTGGTGGCTCAGCTAACTATGGCTACACCTTC,CASSPPGGSANYGYTF
TRBD1,TRBJ1-5,.,TRBV16,TGTGCCAGCAGCCAAGCAGGGGGGAACAATCAGCCCCAGCATTTT,CASSQAGGNNQPQHF
.,TRBJ1-3,.,TRBV25-1,TGTGCCACCTCCCCTGGGGGCGAACTAGGAAACACCATATATTTT,CATSPGGELGNTIYF
TRBD2,TRBJ2-2,.,TRBV18,TGTGCCAGCTCACCTTCCGGGACTAGCGGGAGGGCCTTCACCGGGGAGCTGTTTTTT,CASSPSGTSGRAFTGELFF
.,TRBJ2-2,.,TRBV19,TGTGCCAGTAGTAGAGTAATCGAGGGCACCGGGGAGCTGTTTTTT,CASSRVIEGTGELFF
.,TRBJ2-2,.,TRBV12-5,TGTGCTAGTGGCCCGGACAGCTTGAACACCGGGGAGCTGTTTTTT,CASGPDSLNTGELFF
TRBD2,TRBJ2-7,.,TRBV15,TGTGCCACCAGCAGTCAGCTAGCGGGAGGCGAGCAGTACTTC,CATSSQLAGGEQYF
.,TRBJ1-4,.,TRBV23-1,TGCGCCAGCAGTCAATCGAACTGGCAGGGCAATGAAAAACTGTTTTTT,CASSQSNWQGNEKLFF
TRBD1,TRBJ1-2,.,TRBV4-2,TGTGCCAGCAGCCAAGGGACAGGGAACTATGGCTACACCTTC,CASSQGTGNYGYTF
TRBD2,TRBJ2-3,.,TRBV4-1,TGCGCCAGCAGCCTTTTAGCGGGGGGGTCGGGCACAGATACGCAGTATTTT,CASSLLAGGSGTDTQYF
TRBD1,TRBJ1-2,.,TRBV5-1,TGCGCCAGCAGCTGGGATGGACAGTCGGACAGGGGCTACACCTTC,CASSWDGQSDRGYTF
TRBD1,TRBJ2-3,.,TRBV7-8,TGTGCCAGCAGCTCTCTGGGACAGGGTCACACAGATACGCAGTATTTT,CASSSLGQGHTDTQYF
.,TRBJ2-7,.,TRBV19,TGTGCCAGTAGTATAGGAGGGTCCAACGAGCAGTACTTC,CASSIGGSNEQYF
TRBD1,TRBJ1-2,once,TRBV9,TGTGCCAGCAGCGTATCAGGGGGTAACTATGGCTACACCTTC,CASSVSGGNYGYTF
.,TRBJ2-7,.,TRBV7-2,TGTGCCAGCAGCTTATGGACCGGAGTTGGGCCGGGGGAGCAGTACTTC,CASSLWTGVGPGEQYF
TRBD1,TRBJ2-3,.,TRBV27,TGTGCCAGCAGTTCCGAAGACAGGGGGCGAGTGACAGATACGCAGTATTTT,CASSSEDRGRVTDTQYF